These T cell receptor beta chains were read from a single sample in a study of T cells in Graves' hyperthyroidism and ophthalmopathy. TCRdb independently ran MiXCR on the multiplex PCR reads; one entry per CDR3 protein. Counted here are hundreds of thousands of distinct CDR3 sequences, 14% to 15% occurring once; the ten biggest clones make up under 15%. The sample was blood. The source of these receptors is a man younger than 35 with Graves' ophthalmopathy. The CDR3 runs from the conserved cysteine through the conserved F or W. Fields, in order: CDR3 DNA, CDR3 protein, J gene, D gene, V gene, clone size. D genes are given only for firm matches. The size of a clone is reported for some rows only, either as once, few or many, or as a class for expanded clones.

DNA: TGTGCCAGCAGGGTGGGGGCGCAACGCACAGATACGCAGTATTTT; CDR3: CASRVGAQRTDTQYF; J: TRBJ2-3; D: NA; V: TRBV7-2; size: many
DNA: TGTGCCTGGAGTGTGGGGACGAATTATGAAAAACTGTTTTTT; CDR3: CAWSVGTNYEKLFF; J: TRBJ1-4; D: NA; V: TRBV30; size: many
DNA: TGTGCCGGCAGTGATTCGACTAGCGGTGCAGATACGCAGTATTTT; CDR3: CAGSDSTSGADTQYF; J: TRBJ2-3; D: TRBD2; V: TRBV6-2/TRBV6-3; size: NA
DNA: TGTGCCAGCAGTTACTCGAAGGGCGCGCCCCAGTACTTC; CDR3: CASSYSKGAPQYF; J: TRBJ2-5; D: NA; V: TRBV6-6; size: many
DNA: TGCAGTGCTAGATCCGGACTAGCGGGGGAAGAGACCCAGTACTTC; CDR3: CSARSGLAGEETQYF; J: TRBJ2-5; D: TRBD2; V: TRBV20-1; size: few
DNA: TGTGCCAGCAGTTACTCCGGGGGAGGGAACCAGTACTTC; CDR3: CASSYSGGGNQYF; J: TRBJ2-5; D: TRBD2; V: TRBV6-2/TRBV6-3; size: NA
DNA: TGCGCCAGCAGCTTGGGCCGGGACAGGACAATCTACGAGCAGTACTTC; CDR3: CASSLGRDRTIYEQYF; J: TRBJ2-7; D: TRBD1; V: TRBV5-1; size: once
DNA: TGTGCCAGCAGTGAACTCAGGGGTGGAGGCTACACCTTC; CDR3: CASSELRGGGYTF; J: TRBJ1-2; D: NA; V: TRBV6-1; size: NA
DNA: TGTGCCACCCAAGGACCTCTACCCGATCAGCCCCAGCATTTT; CDR3: CATQGPLPDQPQHF; J: TRBJ1-5; D: NA; V: TRBV24-1; size: many
DNA: TGTGCCAGCAGCGCCGGGGACGGTTTTAACTATGGCTACACCTTC; CDR3: CASSAGDGFNYGYTF; J: TRBJ1-2; D: NA; V: TRBV9; size: NA
DNA: TGTGCCAGCAGCTCAGCCAGCGGGGGCGGAGGAGATACGCAGTATTTT; CDR3: CASSSASGGGGDTQYF; J: TRBJ2-3; D: TRBD2; V: TRBV7-2; size: few
DNA: TGTGCCACCAGCAGAGATCTAGGAGGGGGCAATCAGCCCCAGCATTTT; CDR3: CATSRDLGGGNQPQHF; J: TRBJ1-5; D: NA; V: TRBV15; size: NA
DNA: TGTGCCAGCAGCGTAAAGGATCTAAGGTACAATGAGCAGTTCTTC; CDR3: CASSVKDLRYNEQFF; J: TRBJ2-1; D: NA; V: TRBV9; size: many
DNA: TGTGCCAGCAGTGAAGTCGGGACTCCGGGGCAGGATGGCTACACCTTC; CDR3: CASSEVGTPGQDGYTF; J: TRBJ1-2; D: NA; V: TRBV6-1; size: many
DNA: TGTGCTAGCAGCTTGGGAAGTGCGGGGACCTACAATGAGCAGTTCTTC; CDR3: CASSLGSAGTYNEQFF; J: TRBJ2-1; D: NA; V: TRBV7-7; size: NA
DNA: TGTGCCAGCAGCCCCTCGATGGTCAATGAGCAGTTCTTC; CDR3: CASSPSMVNEQFF; J: TRBJ2-1; D: NA; V: TRBV11-3; size: many
DNA: TGTGCCAGCGGACAAGGACACACCACCTACGAGCAGTACTTC; CDR3: CASGQGHTTYEQYF; J: TRBJ2-7; D: NA; V: TRBV28; size: many
DNA: TGCAGTTCAGAGGAAGTATGGCTAGCGGGAGCCCGGGGAAACATTCAGTACTTC; CDR3: CSSEEVWLAGARGNIQYF; J: TRBJ2-4; D: TRBD2; V: TRBV20-1; size: NA
DNA: TGTGCCAGCAGTCCTCGTTTTGGAGGTAGAGAAACCCAGTACTTC; CDR3: CASSPRFGGRETQYF; J: TRBJ2-5; D: NA; V: TRBV27; size: many
DNA: TGTGCCAGCAGCCGTAGAGGGGGTAGTGGAGATACGCAGTATTTT; CDR3: CASSRRGGSGDTQYF; J: TRBJ2-3; D: NA; V: TRBV7-8; size: many
DNA: TGTGCCATCAGTGGGGCGGGGGCCCACAATGAGCAGTTCTTC; CDR3: CAISGAGAHNEQFF; J: TRBJ2-1; D: NA; V: TRBV10-3; size: NA
DNA: TGCAGCGTTGTAATTTTCCCCTCGGACAGAGGGAACACCGGGGAGCTGTTTTTT; CDR3: CSVVIFPSDRGNTGELFF; J: TRBJ2-2; D: NA; V: TRBV29-1; size: NA
DNA: TGTGCCAGCAGCTTGGAAGGTGCGGGGGGGCCGTGGACAAGCACAGATACGCAGTATTTT; CDR3: CASSLEGAGGPWTSTDTQYF; J: TRBJ2-3; D: TRBD2; V: TRBV5-6; size: many
DNA: TGTGCCAGCAGCTTAGAGGCAGGGGAGGACACTGAAGCTTTCTTT; CDR3: CASSLEAGEDTEAFF; J: TRBJ1-1; D: NA; V: TRBV7-9; size: few
DNA: TGCGCCAGCAGCCCCGACAGGGGCGGGTTGAGTGAAGCTTTCTTT; CDR3: CASSPDRGGLSEAFF; J: TRBJ1-1; D: TRBD1; V: TRBV5-1; size: many
DNA: TGCGCCAGCAGCAACGGACAGGGCTACGAGCAGTACTTC; CDR3: CASSNGQGYEQYF; J: TRBJ2-7; D: TRBD1; V: TRBV5-1; size: many
DNA: TGCGCCAGCACCAGGCAGAGCACAGATACGCAGTATTTT; CDR3: CASTRQSTDTQYF; J: TRBJ2-3; D: NA; V: TRBV5-1; size: few
DNA: TGCGCCAGCGGCCGCCTAGGGGGCGCCAAGATAGGCTACACCTTC; CDR3: CASGRLGGAKIGYTF; J: TRBJ1-2; D: TRBD1; V: TRBV4-1; size: NA
DNA: TGTGCCAGCAGCTTGACCTCCTATAATTCACCCCTCCACTTT; CDR3: CASSLTSYNSPLHF; J: TRBJ1-6; D: NA; V: TRBV11-1; size: many
DNA: TGTGCCACGGGCCAGGGGGCGACTGAAGCTTTCTTT; CDR3: CATGQGATEAFF; J: TRBJ1-1; D: TRBD1; V: TRBV10-3; size: many
DNA: TGTGCCAGCCAGGGGGGCGGGGAGCAGTACTTC; CDR3: CASQGGGEQYF; J: TRBJ2-7; D: NA; V: TRBV7-9; size: few
DNA: TGTGCCGCACTACAGGGGGCGAACACTGAAGCTTTCTTT; CDR3: CAALQGANTEAFF; J: TRBJ1-1; D: TRBD1; V: TRBV19; size: NA
DNA: TGTGCCAGCAGTTACTCGACAGGGGGTTTATCTGGGGCCAACGTCCTGACTTTC; CDR3: CASSYSTGGLSGANVLTF; J: TRBJ2-6; D: TRBD1; V: TRBV6-2/TRBV6-3; size: NA
DNA: TGTGCCAGCAGCTTAGATAGCGCAGATACGCAGTATTTT; CDR3: CASSLDSADTQYF; J: TRBJ2-3; D: NA; V: TRBV11-3; size: many
DNA: TGTGCCAGCAGCTCTGAGCGGGGGCCCAGCACAGATACGCAGTATTTT; CDR3: CASSSERGPSTDTQYF; J: TRBJ2-3; D: TRBD2; V: TRBV11-2; size: NA
DNA: TGTGCCAGTGAGGGTGAAACAGATACGCAGTATTTT; CDR3: CASEGETDTQYF; J: TRBJ2-3; D: NA; V: TRBV6-1; size: many
DNA: TGTGCCACCAGCGTGGGCCAGGGTCCCTACGAGCAGTACTTC; CDR3: CATSVGQGPYEQYF; J: TRBJ2-7; D: NA; V: TRBV15; size: many
DNA: TGTGCCATCAGACGCCTCTTAGCGGGAGACGAGCAGTACTTC; CDR3: CAIRRLLAGDEQYF; J: TRBJ2-7; D: TRBD2; V: TRBV10-3; size: many
DNA: TGTGCCAGCAGCCAAAACAGGGAAGGCGGCTACACCTTC; CDR3: CASSQNREGGYTF; J: TRBJ1-2; D: NA; V: TRBV3-1; size: many
DNA: TGTGCCACCAGCAGAGATTACGCAGTCGTTTATGGCTACACCTTC; CDR3: CATSRDYAVVYGYTF; J: TRBJ1-2; D: NA; V: TRBV15; size: many
DNA: TGTGCCACCAGGGGAGCCGGCGGGGTCTACGAGCAGTACTTC; CDR3: CATRGAGGVYEQYF; J: TRBJ2-7; D: NA; V: TRBV15; size: many
DNA: TGTGCCAGCAGTTTTTCCGACAGGATAGAGACAAACTATGGCTACACCTTC; CDR3: CASSFSDRIETNYGYTF; J: TRBJ1-2; D: NA; V: TRBV27; size: many
DNA: TGTGCCAGCAGCCTTGGACTAGCGCAGACCGGGGAGCTGTTTTTT; CDR3: CASSLGLAQTGELFF; J: TRBJ2-2; D: TRBD2; V: TRBV7-3; size: NA
DNA: TGTGCCAGCAGCTTAGTAGGCAGGACCGCCTATGGCTACACCTTC; CDR3: CASSLVGRTAYGYTF; J: TRBJ1-2; D: NA; V: TRBV13; size: few
DNA: TGTGCCAGCAGTGACCGACTAGCGGGGGATTCGAACACCGGGGAGCTGTTTTTT; CDR3: CASSDRLAGDSNTGELFF; J: TRBJ2-2; D: TRBD2; V: TRBV12-3/TRBV12-4; size: many
DNA: TGCAGTGCTAGAAACACCGGGACAGGGGGCGGAGACGTCTATGGCTACACCTTC; CDR3: CSARNTGTGGGDVYGYTF; J: TRBJ1-2; D: TRBD1; V: TRBV20-1; size: many